This TCR beta chain was sequenced for a study of blood T cell repertoires in COVID-19. At the level of the study: From the United States, Italy and Spain came samples of acute and convalescent COVID-19. The analysed material was cDNA or gDNA that came from T cells, B-cell-depleted T cells, or PBMCs.

Original analysis: Reference gene primer amplification gave estimated nucleated cell counts. Data came from immunoSEQ multiplex PCR; TCRdb stores just in-frame clones and leaves some out. Clonal size and the V and J genes are those of that table, whereas D and trimming came from the DNA. Altogether some 65,000 clones are present, around 90% being singletons, with the ten largest covering 0.4% to 0.55%. Germline trimming cut 0 bases from V and 5 bases from J; bases unmatched to any gene: 4. The CDR3 runs 15 residues. Germline V gene sequence: CDR1 SGHRS, CDR2 YFSETQ. The chain recombines TRBV5-1 with TRBJ1-4; 7 bases fit TRBD1. The TCR comes from a man aged 45-65 years with COVID-19, enrolled during active disease. Sequencing was done on a sample of peripheral blood. The CDR3 sequence is CASSLAGTENEKLFF. Written as DNA, the CDR3 is TGCGCCAGCAGCTTGGCCGGGACAGAGAATGAAAAACTGTTTTTT.